The 24 T cell receptor beta chains presented below share a single source sample, sequenced in a study of blood T cell repertoires in COVID-19 (TCRdb year 2020). Library preparation employed the immunoSEQ multiplex PCR assay. Imported from immuneACCESS, the table was reduced by TCRdb to in-frame sequences with V and J called. These copies leave out some clones; in studies compared against another copy, an unresolved V gene accounts for under half, and the cause of the remainder is not known. Across this sample there are approximately 88,000 clones, with less than 85% seen only once. Clones ranked in the top ten supply about a fifth of the sample. Sequencing was done on a sample of peripheral blood. These receptors all stem from an elderly woman with acute or convalescent COVID-19.

The chain has TRBV18 and TRBJ1-1; D might be TRBD1 (5 bases). The germline gives CDR1 KGHSH, CDR2 LQKENI. V lost 5 bases and J 3 bases, leaving 16 bases between the germline ends. The CDR3 is 15 residues long. CDR3 amino acids: CASSTRLGGDTEAFF. The DNA for the CDR3 is TGTGCCAGCTCAACGCGCCTAGGAGGGGACACTGAAGCTTTCTTT.

CDR3 sequence (DNA): TGTGCCAGCAGCCGCCGGGAAAACACAGATACGCAGTATTTT. It is translated as CASSRRENTDTQYF. The V call is TRBV3-1 (or the pseudogene TRBV3-2), the J call TRBJ2-3; tentatively, D is TRBD2 (5 bases). The CDR3 runs 14 residues. Trimming shortened V by 4 bases and J by 2 bases, and 10 bases separated the two germline ends. The germline V gene has CDR1 LGHDT and CDR2 YNNKEL (reference sequence).

With regard to this clone: This same CDR3 is encoded by further DNA sequences in the sample. The CDR3 nucleotides are TGTGCCAGCTCACAAGAGACAGGGGCCGAGACCCAGTACTTC. It encodes CASSQETGAETQYF. The chain uses TRBV18 and TRBJ2-5; 8 bases match TRBD1. V gave up 4 bases and J gave up 5 bases; unmatched junction bases: 6. The CDR3 has 14 amino acids. Germline V CDR1 and CDR2: KGHSH, LQKENI. The full variable domain, completed using reference TRBV18 and TRBJ2-5, is NAGVMQNPRHLVRRRGQEARLRCSPMKGHSHVYWYRQLPEEGLKFMVYLQKENIIDESGMPKERFSAEFPKEGPSILRIQQVVRGDSAAYFCASSQETGAETQYFGPGTRLLVL.

This clone turned up a few times. This chain uses TRBV7-7 with TRBJ2-5, with 12 bases matching TRBD2. V shed 5 bases, J shed 4 bases, and the junction held 2 bases outside the gene matches. The germline V gene encodes CDR1 SSHAT and CDR2 FNYEAQ (reference sequence). CDR3 length: 14 residues. The CDR3 reads CASSEGLAGETQYF. In DNA form, the CDR3 reads TGTGCCAGCAGCGAGGGACTAGCGGGAGAGACCCAGTACTTC.

V usage is TRBV19 and J usage is TRBJ2-3; D perhaps matches TRBD1 (6 bases). CDR1 and CDR2 (germline): LNHDA, SQIVND (reference sequence). Trimming pared 5 bases from V and 2 bases from J, leaving 14 bases between. The CDR3 totals 15 residues. The CDR3 reads CASSHPRGSTDTQYF. DNA for the CDR3: TGTGCCAGTAGTCACCCCAGGGGCTCCACAGATACGCAGTATTTT. Using reference TRBV19 and TRBJ2-3 for the parts outside the CDR3, the full variable domain is DGGITQSPKYLFRKEGQNVTLSCEQNLNHDAMYWYRQDPGQGLRLIYYSQIVNDFQKGDIAEGYSVSREKKESFPLTVTSAQKNPTAFYLCASSHPRGSTDTQYFGPGTRLTVL.

V usage is TRBV9 and J usage is TRBJ1-2; D unclear. CDR3 length equals 14 residues. The V gene's germline CDR1 is SGDLS and CDR2 YYNGEE. The ends were cut back, 6 bases at V and 2 bases at J, with 14 bases in the middle. The CDR3 protein is CASTPSNQNYGYTF. For the CDR3, the DNA is TGTGCCAGCACCCCATCGAACCAGAACTATGGCTACACCTTC.

This clone showed up just once. The chain couples TRBV7-8 to TRBJ1-1; no reliable D call. Germline CDR1 and CDR2: SGHVS and FQNEAQ. This CDR3 spans 13 amino acids. V dropped 4 bases and J dropped 0 bases, with 6 bases sitting between them. For the CDR3, the DNA is TGTGCCAGCAGCTATCAGGTGAACACTGAAGCTTTCTTT. Encoded protein: CASSYQVNTEAFF.

The rearrangement links TRBV5-5 to TRBJ2-7; D might be TRBD1 (5 bases). V was clipped by 0 bases and J by 1 base, with 8 bases between them. Germline V gene data show CDR1 as SGHKS and CDR2 as YYEKEE (reference sequence). The CDR3 loop spans 14 amino acids. The CDR3 coding sequence is TGTGCCAGCAGCTTGGTGTCAGGGTCCTACGAGCAGTACTTC. Amino acid sequence: CASSLVSGSYEQYF.

The genes are TRBV19 and TRBJ2-2; TRBD2 matches at 12 bases. J lost 5 bases, V lost 5 bases, and 3 bases had no gene match. Germline CDR1 is LNHDA and CDR2 is SQIVND (reference sequence). CDR3 length: 15 residues. CDR3 protein: CASSPLAGGTGELFF. The CDR3, as DNA: TGTGCCAGTAGTCCACTAGCGGGAGGAACCGGGGAGCTGTTTTTT.

This clone was found once. This chain links TRBV5-8 with TRBJ2-1, with 7 bases identical to TRBD1. This CDR3 has 18 residues. Unmatched junction bases numbered 13, after V lost 1 base and J lost 3 bases. Germline V lookup: CDR1 SGHTS, CDR2 YDEGEE. The CDR3 reads CASSLLTGVPLHYNEQFF. CDR3 sequence (DNA): TGTGCCAGCAGCTTGCTAACAGGGGTCCCACTTCACTACAATGAGCAGTTCTTC.

This chain uses TRBV5-1 with TRBJ2-1; 10 positions match TRBD2. V was clipped by 1 base and J by 6 bases; unmatched bases: 10. Germline values: CDR1 SGHRS, CDR2 YFSETQ. The CDR3 runs 17 residues. The CDR3 coding sequence is TGCGCCAGCAGCTTGCCTGCCCTAGCGGGGGCTGTCAATGAGCAGTTCTTC. Translated, it gives CASSLPALAGAVNEQFF.

Only a few counts were recorded for this clone. The chain couples TRBV7-9 to TRBJ1-4, with a weak D call TRBD1 (6 bases). V was trimmed by 5 bases and J by 0 bases, leaving 16 bases between them. The CDR3 length is 17 residues. Germline CDR1 SEHNR, CDR2 FQNEAQ (reference sequence). Written as DNA, the CDR3 is TGTGCCAGCAGCCCCGGTGGGGGCTCAACAACTAATGAAAAACTGTTTTTT. Protein product: CASSPGGGSTTNEKLFF.

V gene TRBV5-1 combines with J gene TRBJ2-3; 13 positions match TRBD2. The V gene's germline CDR1 is SGHRS and CDR2 YFSETQ. Trimming at V came to 1 base and at J to 7 bases, leaving 3 bases not matched to a gene. The CDR3 consists of 15 residues. CDR3 residues: CASSLTSGGANTQYF. CDR3 in DNA: TGCGCCAGCAGCTTGACTAGCGGGGGGGCGAATACGCAGTATTTT. Combining the CDR3 with reference TRBV5-1 and TRBJ2-3 gives the whole variable domain KAGVTQTPRYLIKTRGQQVTLSCSPISGHRSVSWYQQTPGQGLQFLFEYFSETQRNKGNFPGRFSGRQFSNSRSEMNVSTLELGDSALYLCASSLTSGGANTQYFGPGTRLTVL.

The chain carries TRBV5-1 and TRBJ2-6; D might be TRBD2 (6 bases). V lost 7 bases to trimming and J lost 0 bases, with 8 bases between them. In germline, CDR1 is SGHRS, CDR2 YFSETQ. This CDR3 contains 14 residues. DNA for the CDR3: TGCGCCAGCTACGGGGGCTCTGGGGCCAACGTCCTGACTTTC. It is translated as CASYGGSGANVLTF.

The chain joins TRBV18 to TRBJ2-2; 10 positions agree with TRBD1. The CDR3 covers 19 residues. Germline assignment: CDR1 KGHSH and CDR2 LQKENI. The V gene end was trimmed by 3 bases and the J gene end by 9 bases; junction bases not matched to a gene: 19. The CDR3 protein is CASSPLGQGSSFLPRELFF. The CDR3 coding sequence is TGTGCCAGCTCACCTCTGGGACAGGGGTCCTCCTTTCTCCCCCGGGAGCTGTTTTTT.

The chain carries TRBV18 and TRBJ2-7, with 10 bases lining up with TRBD2. The ends lost 1 base at V and 1 base at J; junction bases unmatched: 10. Germline CDR1 is KGHSH and CDR2 is LQKENI. The CDR3 is made up of 18 amino acids. The CDR3 region has the DNA TGTGCCAGCTCACCACGGCTAGCGGGAGCGGGGCTATCCTACGAGCAGTACTTC. This gives the protein CASSPRLAGAGLSYEQYF.

This clone was detected many times. This chain connects TRBV2 to TRBJ1-2; 7 bases fit TRBD1. CDR1 and CDR2 (germline): SNHLY, FYNNEI. The CDR3 spans 12 residues. Trimming removed 10 bases from V and 1 base from J; junction bases left unmatched: 3. The CDR3 sequence is CATGQINYGYTF. The DNA of the CDR3 is TGTGCCACGGGACAGATTAACTATGGCTACACCTTC.

The V and J genes are TRBV9 and TRBJ1-1; D not resolved. The CDR3 is 18 residues long. The V end was cut by 1 base, the J end by 0 bases, with 19 bases between. Germline CDR1 is SGDLS and CDR2 is YYNGEE. The CDR3 nucleotides read TGTGCCAGCAGCGTACCAGACTTGGCCGGCACTATGAACACTGAAGCTTTCTTT. Protein product: CASSVPDLAGTMNTEAFF.

The chain links TRBV6-5 to TRBJ2-6, with 7 nucleotides matching TRBD1. Looked up from germline, CDR1 is MNHEY and CDR2 is SVGAGI. After removal of 5 bases from V and 0 bases from J, the junction contained 1 base not matched to a gene. CDR3 size: 15 residues. The CDR3 DNA reads TGTGCCAGCAGTCCAGGGGGCTCTGGGGCCAACGTCCTGACTTTC. Encoded protein: CASSPGGSGANVLTF.

The chain combines TRBV27 with TRBJ2-3, with D possibly TRBD1 on 6 matching bases. The CDR3 has 16 amino acids. The V and J ends lost 8 bases and 0 bases respectively, with 18 bases between them. The germline gives CDR1 MNHEY, CDR2 SMNVEV (reference sequence). The CDR3 sequence: CASRRGRGTSTDTQYF. CDR3 nucleotide sequence: TGTGCCAGCCGGAGAGGCAGGGGAACTAGCACAGATACGCAGTATTTT.

This clone was picked up one time. The chain is built from TRBV4-1 and TRBJ2-7; D unresolved. CDR1 and CDR2 from the germline V gene are MGHRA and YSYEKL. The CDR3 sequence is 14 residues long. The germline V and J ends were trimmed by 0 bases and 4 bases, with 10 bases remaining between them. As DNA, the CDR3 is TGCGCCAGCAGCCAAGATACTCCGCCTTACGAGCAGTACTTC. As protein: CASSQDTPPYEQYF.

V is TRBV18 and J is TRBJ2-1; the D is unclear. V lost 6 bases to trimming and J lost 8 bases, with 14 bases between them. The CDR3 length is 13 residues. Germline-derived CDR1 and CDR2 are KGHSH and LQKENI. The CDR3 sequence: CASSPELDYEQFF. The CDR3 bases are TGTGCCAGCTCCCCGGAGCTAGACTATGAGCAGTTCTTC.

The chain joins TRBV25-1 to TRBJ1-4; 7 bases are shared with TRBD1. Germline values: CDR1 MGHDK, CDR2 SYGVNS. V dropped 5 bases and J dropped 3; count of bases not matched to a gene: 9. CDR3 size: 16 residues. The CDR3 DNA reads as TGTGCCAGCAGTCCCCCCAGGGGGACAGCTAATGAAAAACTGTTTTTT. The encoded protein is CASSPPRGTANEKLFF.

This chain joins TRBV7-9 and TRBJ2-7; weak D call: TRBD2 (6 bases). V shed 5 bases and J shed 6 bases, with 17 bases lying between them. This CDR3 has 14 residues. Germline V gene sequence: CDR1 SEHNR, CDR2 FQNEAQ (reference sequence). The CDR3 DNA sequence: TGTGCCAGCAGCCCAATCCCACTAGCTGGCGAGCAGTACTTC. Its protein is CASSPIPLAGEQYF.